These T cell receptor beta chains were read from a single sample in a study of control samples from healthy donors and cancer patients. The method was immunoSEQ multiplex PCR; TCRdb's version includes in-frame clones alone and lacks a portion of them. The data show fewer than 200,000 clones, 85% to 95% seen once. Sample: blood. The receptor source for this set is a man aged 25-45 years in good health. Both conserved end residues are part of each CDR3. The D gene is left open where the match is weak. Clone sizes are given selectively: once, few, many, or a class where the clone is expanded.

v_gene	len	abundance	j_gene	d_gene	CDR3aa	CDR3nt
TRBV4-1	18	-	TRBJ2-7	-	CASSLRPPGWGPLNEQYF	TGCGCCAGCAGCCTCCGCCCCCCCGGGTGGGGGCCCCTTAACGAGCAGTACTTC
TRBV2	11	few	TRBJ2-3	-	CASSPRDTQYF	TGTGCCAGCAGCCCAAGAGATACGCAGTATTTT
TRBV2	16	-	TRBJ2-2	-	CASGWVWEANTGELFF	TGTGCCAGCGGTTGGGTTTGGGAAGCGAACACCGGGGAGCTGTTTTTT
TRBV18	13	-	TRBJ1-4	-	CASSRGGNEKLFF	TGTGCCAGCTCACGAGGGGGGAATGAAAAACTGTTTTTT
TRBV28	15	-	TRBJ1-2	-	CASSSPGGSNYGYTF	TGTGCCAGCAGTTCCCCGGGGGGAAGTAACTATGGCTACACCTTC
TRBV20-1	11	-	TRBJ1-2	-	CSASKNYGYTF	TGCAGTGCTAGTAAGAACTATGGCTACACCTTC
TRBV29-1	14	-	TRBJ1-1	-	CSALTKAGNTEAFF	TGCAGCGCACTGACCAAGGCGGGTAACACTGAAGCTTTCTTT
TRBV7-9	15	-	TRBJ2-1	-	CASSSTDSSYNEQFF	TGTGCCAGCAGCTCAACCGACAGCTCCTACAATGAGCAGTTCTTC
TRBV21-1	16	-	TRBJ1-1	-	CASSINRKLMNTEAFF	TGTGCCAGCAGCATAAACAGGAAACTAATGAACACTGAAGCTTTCTTT
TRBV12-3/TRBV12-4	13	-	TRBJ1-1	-	CASSLGGGTEAFF	TGTGCCAGCAGTTTAGGGGGGGGCACTGAAGCTTTCTTT
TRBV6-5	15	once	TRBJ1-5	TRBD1	CASSYQGDGNQPQHF	TGTGCCAGCAGTTACCAGGGGGATGGTAATCAGCCCCAGCATTTT
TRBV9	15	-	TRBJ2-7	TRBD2	CASSGSGRGPYEQYF	TGTGCCAGCAGTGGTAGCGGGAGAGGACCTTACGAGCAGTACTTC
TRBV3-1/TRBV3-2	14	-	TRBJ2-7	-	CASSQDVYRSEQYF	TGTGCCAGCAGCCAAGATGTCTATCGAAGCGAGCAGTACTTC
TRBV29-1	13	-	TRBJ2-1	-	CSVVGPPYNEQFF	TGCAGCGTTGTAGGTCCCCCCTACAATGAGCAGTTCTTC
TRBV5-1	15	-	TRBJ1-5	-	CASSPDGYSNQPQHF	TGCGCCAGCAGCCCGGATGGGTATAGCAATCAGCCCCAGCATTTT
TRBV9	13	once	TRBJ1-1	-	CASSVDGNTEAFF	TGTGCCAGCAGCGTTGACGGGAACACTGAAGCTTTCTTT
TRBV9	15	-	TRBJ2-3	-	CASSVDLRATDTQYF	TGTGCCAGCAGCGTAGACCTCAGGGCAACAGATACGCAGTATTTT
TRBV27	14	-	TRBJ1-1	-	CASSSGHLNTEAFF	TGTGCCAGCAGCTCTGGACACCTGAACACTGAAGCTTTCTTT
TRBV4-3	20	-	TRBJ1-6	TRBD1	CASSQLGGQGGSSYNSPLHF	TGCGCCAGCAGCCAATTAGGGGGACAGGGGGGGAGCTCCTATAATTCACCCCTCCACTTT
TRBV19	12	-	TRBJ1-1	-	CASSLTSLEAFF	TGTGCCAGTAGTCTCACGTCCCTTGAAGCTTTCTTT
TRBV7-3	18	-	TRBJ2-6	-	CASSFHARAGAGANVLTF	TGTGCCAGCAGCTTCCACGCAAGGGCAGGCGCAGGGGCCAACGTCCTGACTTTC
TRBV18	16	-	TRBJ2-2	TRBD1	CASDRDRTANTGELFF	TGTGCCAGCGACCGGGACAGAACCGCGAACACCGGGGAGCTGTTTTTT
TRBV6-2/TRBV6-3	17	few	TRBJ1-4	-	CASSYHGGARANEKLFF	TGTGCCAGCAGTTATCACGGCGGGGCGAGGGCTAATGAAAAACTGTTTTTT
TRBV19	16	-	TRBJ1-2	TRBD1	CASSMSGLQGAYGYTF	TGTGCCAGTAGTATGAGTGGACTACAGGGGGCCTATGGCTACACCTTC
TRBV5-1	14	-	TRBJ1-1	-	CASSLDRGNTEAFF	TGCGCCAGCAGCCTTGACCGGGGAAACACTGAAGCTTTCTTT
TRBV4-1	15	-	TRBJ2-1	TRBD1	CASSQDKTGANEQFF	TGCGCCAGCAGCCAAGATAAGACAGGGGCAAATGAGCAGTTCTTC
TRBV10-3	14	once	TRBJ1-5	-	CAISRDRQDQPQHF	TGTGCCATCAGCCGTGACAGGCAGGATCAGCCCCAGCATTTT
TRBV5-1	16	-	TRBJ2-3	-	CASSLGPSGVADTQYF	TGCGCCAGCAGCTTGGGTCCATCTGGGGTGGCAGATACGCAGTATTTT
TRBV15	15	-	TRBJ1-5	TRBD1	CATSRGTGGDQPQHF	TGTGCCACCAGCAGGGGGACAGGGGGCGATCAGCCCCAGCATTTT
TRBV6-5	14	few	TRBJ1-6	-	CASRPSRDTSPLHF	TGTGCCAGCAGACCCTCCCGGGACACTTCACCCCTCCACTTT
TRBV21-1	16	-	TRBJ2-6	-	CASSKDARAGANVLTF	TGTGCCAGCAGCAAAGACGCGAGGGCTGGGGCCAACGTCCTGACTTTC
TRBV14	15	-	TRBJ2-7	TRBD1	CASSLPGTGLYEQYF	TGTGCCAGCAGCCTACCCGGGACAGGGCTCTACGAGCAGTACTTC
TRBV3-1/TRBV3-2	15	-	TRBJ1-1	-	CASSQGGGRTTEAFF	TGTGCCAGCAGCCAAGGCGGGGGGCGGACTACTGAAGCTTTCTTT
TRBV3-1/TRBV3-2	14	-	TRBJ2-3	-	CASSLRGAGDTQYF	TGTGCCAGCAGCCTACGGGGGGCGGGAGACACGCAGTATTTT
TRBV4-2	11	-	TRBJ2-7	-	CASSLRSEQYF	TGTGCCAGCAGCCTACGGTCCGAGCAGTACTTC
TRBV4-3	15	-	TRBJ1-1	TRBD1	CASSQGKGAVTEAFF	TGCGCCAGCAGCCAAGGGAAGGGGGCAGTAACTGAAGCTTTCTTT
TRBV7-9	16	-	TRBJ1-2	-	CASSFTVGEPNYGYTF	TGTGCCAGCAGCTTCACCGTGGGAGAACCTAACTATGGCTACACCTTC
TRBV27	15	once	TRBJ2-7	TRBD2	CASSLRLAGGYEQYF	TGTGCCAGCAGTCTAAGACTAGCGGGAGGGTACGAGCAGTACTTC
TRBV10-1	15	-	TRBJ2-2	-	CASSESLMGTGELFF	TGCGCCAGCAGTGAGTCGTTAATGGGTACCGGGGAGCTGTTTTTT
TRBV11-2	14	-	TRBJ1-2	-	CASSYTDSYNGYTF	TGTGCCAGCAGCTATACGGACAGCTATAATGGCTACACCTTC
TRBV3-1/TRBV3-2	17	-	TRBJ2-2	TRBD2	CASSQVGAGKIAGELFF	TGTGCCAGCAGCCAAGTAGGAGCGGGAAAAATAGCGGGGGAGCTGTTTTTT
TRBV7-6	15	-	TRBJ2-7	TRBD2	CASSFGTSGTYEQYF	TGTGCCAGCAGCTTCGGGACTAGCGGTACCTACGAGCAGTACTTC
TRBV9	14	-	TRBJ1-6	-	CASSIAQGNSPLHF	TGTGCCAGCAGCATAGCACAGGGTAATTCACCCCTCCACTTT
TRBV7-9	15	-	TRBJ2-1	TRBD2	CASSGGGGKRNEQFF	TGTGCCAGCAGCGGCGGCGGGGGAAAGCGCAATGAGCAGTTCTTC
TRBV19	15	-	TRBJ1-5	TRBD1	CASSRQGASNQPQHF	TGTGCCAGTAGTAGGCAGGGGGCCAGCAATCAGCCCCAGCATTTT
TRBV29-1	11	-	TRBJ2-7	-	CSVEDYLEQYF	TGCAGCGTTGAAGATTACCTCGAGCAGTACTTC
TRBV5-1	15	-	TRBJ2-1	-	CASSLAGNFYNEQFF	TGCGCCAGCAGCTTGGCGGGGAATTTTTACAATGAGCAGTTCTTC
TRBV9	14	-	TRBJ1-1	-	CASSVAQRNTEAFF	TGTGCCAGCAGCGTAGCTCAGAGGAACACTGAAGCTTTCTTT
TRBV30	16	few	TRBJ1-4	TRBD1	CAWAHLPGQANEKLFF	TGTGCCTGGGCCCATCTACCGGGACAGGCTAATGAAAAACTGTTTTTT
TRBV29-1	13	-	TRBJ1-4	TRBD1	CSVRGLGNEKLFF	TGCAGCGTAAGGGGGCTGGGTAATGAAAAACTGTTTTTT
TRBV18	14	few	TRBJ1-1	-	CASSSSTGNTEAFF	TGTGCCAGCTCATCCTCGACGGGGAACACTGAAGCTTTCTTT
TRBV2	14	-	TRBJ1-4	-	CASTIWAGGEKLFF	TGTGCCAGCACCATTTGGGCCGGAGGGGAAAAACTGTTTTTT